The 6 T cell receptor beta chains reported below all come from one sample, sequenced in a study of human CD8 memory T cell subsets. It was UMI-labeled 5' RACE by which the TCR beta libraries were made. TCRdb reprocessed the 5' RACE reads, keeping one entry per CDR3 protein, no DNA. The sample data list some 10,000 distinct CDR3 sequences. Early memory CD8+ T cells that were CCR7+ PD-1+ TIGIT+ with exhausted-like traits constituted the TPEX cells. The source material was CD8+ T cells from PBMCs. Receptors were obtained from a human donor in good health.

This chain connects TRBV19 to TRBJ2-1. CDR1 and CDR2 from the germline V gene are LNHDA and SQIVND (reference sequence). The CDR3 runs to 13 residues. CDR3 loop: CASSIDTYNEQFF.

This sequence joins TRBV14 and TRBJ2-7; the TCRdb call, TRBD2, lacks DNA for checking. CDR1 and CDR2 (germline): SGHDN, FVKESK. The CDR3 sequence is 14 residues long. The CDR3: CASGTGLRGHEQYF.

The rearrangement uses TRBV20-1 and TRBJ2-1; absent DNA, TCRdb's TRBD1 call cannot be checked. Germline CDR1 is DFQATT and CDR2 is SNEGSKA (reference sequence). CDR3 length: 15 amino acids. CDR3 amino acids: CSARGPGQQYNEQFF.

The gene calls are TRBV10-2 and TRBJ2-1; TCRdb proposes TRBD2, but this gene call is untestable without DNA. CDR1 is WSHSY, CDR2 SAAADI, per germline. The CDR3 length is 14 residues. This CDR3 is CASSGTTPYNEQFF.

The rearrangement uses TRBV25-1 and TRBJ1-2; TCRdb selects TRBD1, and the lack of DNA leaves this call unchecked. Per the germline V gene, CDR1 is MGHDK and CDR2 is SYGVNS. The CDR3 totals 17 residues. The CDR3 loop reads CASSFGAGAKANYGYTF.

The chain's CDR3 is CASSQGVATDTQYF. This sequence joins TRBV4-3 and TRBJ2-3. Germline CDR1 reads LGHNA; CDR2 reads YSLEER. CDR3 length: 14 amino acids.